The 22 T cell receptor beta chains below were found in one sample sequenced in a study of CD8 T cells in Susac syndrome. Roughly 0.45 to 1 ug RNA was reverse transcribed with random hexamers. TCRdb re-called the immunoSEQ multiplex PCR reads with MiXCR, one entry per CDR3 protein. The table records some 250,000 distinct CDR3 sequences, 90% to 97% of them present only once. Material: CD4+ T cells from PBMCs. The receptors derive from a human donor with Susac syndrome.

The V gene is TRBV20-1, the J gene TRBJ1-1; D is undetermined. CDR3 length: 15 residues. From germline, CDR1 is DFQATT and CDR2 SNEGSKA (reference sequence). Deletions cut 6 bases from V and 6 bases from J, with 23 bases between. The CDR3 here is CSAGIETQYRAEAFF. DNA for the CDR3: TGCAGTGCGGGGATTGAAACGCAATACCGCGCTGAAGCTTTCTTT.

This rearrangement joins TRBV20-1 to TRBJ2-5; 9 nucleotides agree with TRBD2. Losses at the gene ends were 0 bases for V and 5 bases for J; bases not matched to a gene: 7. CDR1 and CDR2 from the germline V gene are DFQATT and SNEGSKA (reference sequence). The CDR3 runs 15 residues. The CDR3 DNA sequence: TGCAGTGCTAGAGATCCGGCGGGAGGGAGGGAGACCCAGTACTTC. It specifies CSARDPAGGRETQYF.

This chain uses TRBV7-2 with TRBJ1-3, with 7 nucleotides matching TRBD1. V was pared by 4 bases and J by 3 bases, with 3 bases of the junction left unmatched. The CDR3 consists of 14 residues. Germline V gives CDR1 SGHTA, CDR2 FQGNSA. The CDR3 reads CASSSQGNGNTIYF. Written as DNA, the CDR3 is TGTGCCAGCAGCTCACAGGGGAATGGAAACACCATATATTTT.

The rearrangement links TRBV3-1 to TRBJ2-5; D is unclear. Germline CDR1 LGHDT, CDR2 YNNKEL (reference sequence). V gave up 5 bases and J gave up 7 bases, with 8 bases separating them. The CDR3 runs to 11 residues. The DNA of the CDR3 is TGTGCCAGCAGCTCCACTGTGACCCAGTACTTC. Amino acid sequence: CASSSTVTQYF.

In this sample, this clonotype turned up once. The chain combines TRBV29-1 with TRBJ2-6, with TRBD1 matching over 7 bases. Trimming at V came to 5 bases and at J to 1 base, leaving 5 bases not matched to a gene. Germline V gene data show CDR1 as SQVTM and CDR2 as ANQGSEA. CDR3 length: 15 residues. This chain's CDR3 is CSVRQGVSGANVLTF. The CDR3 DNA sequence: TGCAGCGTTAGACAGGGAGTATCTGGGGCCAACGTCCTGACTTTC. Full variable domain (rest looked up from reference TRBV29-1 and TRBJ2-6): SAVISQKPSRDICQRGTSLTIQCQVDSQVTMMFWYRQQPGQSLTLIATANQGSEATYESGFVIDKFPISRPNLTFSTLTVSNMSPEDSSIYLCSVRQGVSGANVLTFGAGSRLTVL.

This chain links TRBV7-8 with TRBJ2-2; 10 bases agree with TRBD2. Looked up from germline, CDR1 is SGHVS and CDR2 is FQNEAQ. This CDR3 has 19 amino acids. The junction had 12 bases not matched to a gene; V was cut back by 1 base and J by 4 bases. CDR3: CASSLESPGLAFGTGELFF. In DNA form, the CDR3 reads TGTGCCAGCAGCTTAGAGTCACCGGGACTAGCGTTCGGCACCGGGGAGCTGTTTTTT. The full variable domain, rest sourced from reference TRBV7-8 and TRBJ2-2, is GAGVSQSPRYKVAKRGQDVALRCDPISGHVSLFWYQQALGQGPEFLTYFQNEAQLDKSGLPSDRFFAERPEGSVSTLKIQRTQQEDSAVYLCASSLESPGLAFGTGELFFGEGSRLTVL.

The V call is TRBV4-2, the J call TRBJ2-1, with D maybe TRBD2 (6 bases). The V and J ends lost 1 base and 10 bases respectively, with 17 bases between them. CDR3 length: 15 residues. CDR1 LGHNA and CDR2 YNFKEQ come from the germline V gene. The CDR3 DNA sequence: TGTGCCAGCAGCCAAGCCCGGCAGGGAGGTGGGGAGCAGTTCTTC. Amino acids: CASSQARQGGGEQFF.

The chain recombines TRBV14 with TRBJ2-7; either TRBD1 or TRBD2 may supply D (6 bases each). Per germline, CDR1 SGHDN and CDR2 FVKESK. V was pared by 4 bases and J by 2 bases, with 18 bases between. This CDR3 has 16 residues. DNA of the CDR3: TGTGCCAGCAGCCGCCGTTACGGGGGCGCAACCTACGAGCAGTACTTC. This translates into CASSRRYGGATYEQYF.

This sequence joins TRBV7-6 and TRBJ2-5, with TRBD2 identical over 12 bases. Trimming cost V 6 bases and J 8 bases; bases outside gene matches: 4. There are 13 residues in the CDR3. The germline gives CDR1 SGHVS, CDR2 FNYEAQ. The CDR3, as DNA: TGTGCCAGCAGGTCGACTAGCGGGGGTACCCAGTACTTC. Its protein product is CASRSTSGGTQYF. Full variable domain (remainder filled in from reference TRBV7-6 and TRBJ2-5): GAGVSQSPRYKVTKRGQDVALRCDPISGHVSLYWYRQALGQGPEFLTYFNYEAQQDKSGLPNDRFSAERPEGSISTLTIQRTEQRDSAMYRCASRSTSGGTQYFGPGTRLLVL.

This chain uses TRBV29-1 with TRBJ2-1; 7 bases match TRBD2. The CDR3 is made up of 12 amino acids. The germline V gene has CDR1 SQVTM and CDR2 ANQGSEA. With V trimmed by 5 bases and J by 7 bases, 5 bases remained unmatched. The CDR3 sequence: CSVWGGGNEQFF. In DNA, the CDR3 is TGCAGCGTTTGGGGGGGTGGTAATGAGCAGTTCTTC.

The chain links TRBV20-1 to TRBJ2-5; TRBD1 or TRBD2 may be the D gene (7 bases each). This CDR3 contains 15 residues. Germline CDR1 reads DFQATT; CDR2 reads SNEGSKA (reference sequence). Trimming shortened V by 5 bases and J by 6 bases, and 22 bases separated the two germline ends. For the CDR3, the DNA is TGCAGTGCTCCATTAGGGGGCGGGAGTGAAAAGACCCAGTACTTC. As protein: CSAPLGGGSEKTQYF.

The chain links TRBV25-1 to TRBJ2-7, with TRBD2 matching over 12 bases. CDR3 length: 15 residues. Germline CDR1 is MGHDK and CDR2 is SYGVNS. J was trimmed by 3 bases and V by 4 bases; bases with no gene match: 4. The CDR3 loop is CASSGGLAGNYEQYF. As DNA, the CDR3 is TGTGCCAGCAGTGGAGGACTAGCGGGGAACTACGAGCAGTACTTC.

CDR3 region: CAWSDRAGANVLTF. The CDR3 DNA is TGTGCCTGGAGTGACAGGGCCGGGGCCAACGTCCTGACTTTC. The chain couples TRBV30 to TRBJ2-6; D perhaps matches TRBD1 (6 bases). V lost 1 base to trimming and J lost 4 bases, with 8 bases between them. This CDR3 contains 14 residues. Per the germline V gene, CDR1 is GTSNPN and CDR2 is SVGIG (reference sequence).

The chain recombines TRBV20-1 with TRBJ2-5; TRBD2 matches at 9 bases. The CDR3 runs 14 residues. Unmatched junction bases numbered 13, after V lost 5 bases and J lost 9 bases. Germline V CDR1 and CDR2: DFQATT, SNEGSKA (reference sequence). CDR3 in amino acids: CSAGSGTSRRAQYF. CDR3 DNA: TGCAGTGCTGGATCCGGGACTAGCCGCCGGGCCCAGTACTTC.

The gene calls are TRBV4-1 and TRBJ1-2, with a tentative D call TRBD1 (6 bases). CDR3 length: 16 amino acids. The V end was cut by 0 bases, the J end by 5 bases, with 16 bases between. CDR1 and CDR2 (germline): MGHRA, YSYEKL. CDR3 sequence reads: CASSQDRGDRRYGYTF. CDR3 nucleotides: TGCGCCAGCAGCCAAGATCGGGGAGACAGGAGATATGGCTACACCTTC.

J is TRBJ1-1 and V is TRBV7-9; TRBD1 might be the D (5 bases). Trimming cost V 4 bases and J 1 base, with 13 bases left between them. CDR3 length equals 15 residues. Per the germline V gene, CDR1 is SEHNR and CDR2 is FQNEAQ (reference sequence). The CDR3 nucleotides are TGTGCCAGCAGCTCCGGGACTACTCGGAACACTGAAGCTTTCTTT. This gives the protein CASSSGTTRNTEAFF.

This sequence joins TRBV3-1 and TRBJ2-3, with D perhaps matching TRBD2 (6 bases). CDR3 length: 17 residues. The V gene's germline CDR1 is LGHDT and CDR2 YNNKEL (reference sequence). With 4 bases removed from V and 0 bases from J, the gap between germline ends came to 17 bases. The CDR3 is CASSRQPGLGSTDTQYF. DNA for the CDR3: TGTGCCAGCAGCCGCCAACCGGGACTGGGAAGCACAGATACGCAGTATTTT.

The V gene is TRBV21-1, the J gene TRBJ1-2; TRBD1, the table's D call, lacks a check against the DNA. TRBV21-1 is a recognized pseudogene. This CDR3 comprises 18 residues. CDR3 DNA sequence: TGTGCCAGCAGCAAAGCGCAATCGTACAGGGGCCAGGGGTATGGCTACACCTTC. Encoded protein: CASSKAQSYRGQGYGYTF.

This chain connects TRBV9 to TRBJ2-7; D might be TRBD1 (6 bases). This CDR3 spans 15 amino acids. The germline V gene has CDR1 SGDLS and CDR2 YYNGEE. Deletions cut 4 bases from V and 5 bases from J, with 19 bases between. CDR3 in amino acids: CASSPTYRDSHEQYF. In DNA form, the CDR3 reads TGTGCCAGCAGCCCTACCTACAGGGATTCCCACGAGCAGTACTTC.

The CDR3 reads CAAAREVSTGELFF. The CDR3 DNA reads as TGTGCAGCGGCACGGGAGGTTAGCACCGGGGAGCTGTTTTTT. The chain links TRBV9 to TRBJ2-2, with 7 bases matching TRBD2. The CDR3 loop spans 14 amino acids. The germline CDR1 and CDR2 sequences are SGDLS and YYNGEE.

V is TRBV9 and J is TRBJ1-1; D unclear. With 2 bases removed from V and 4 bases from J, the gap between germline ends came to 9 bases. CDR3 size: 13 residues. The V gene's germline CDR1 is SGDLS and CDR2 YYNGEE. The CDR3, as DNA: TGTGCCAGCAGCGTTTCCGGGATCACTGAAGCTTTCTTT. It encodes CASSVSGITEAFF.

Here the CDR3 DNA reads TGCAGCTGCGGGGACAGGGTCTACGAGCAGTACTTC. Amino acid sequence: CSCGDRVYEQYF. The V and J genes are TRBV29-1 and TRBJ2-7, with 9 bases matching TRBD1. This CDR3 spans 12 amino acids. The ends lost 8 bases at V and 3 bases at J; junction bases unmatched: 5. Germline V gives CDR1 SQVTM, CDR2 ANQGSEA.